The rows below give T cell receptor beta chains drawn from one sample of a study of T cells and Merkel cell carcinoma outcomes. TCRdb's table, derived via immunoSEQ multiplex PCR, lists solely in-frame clones and lacks some. The data hold about 1,300 clones, with around 93% observed a single time. The specimen was tumor tissue from Merkel cell carcinoma. Source of these receptors: a human donor with Merkel cell carcinoma. CDR3s include the opening cysteine and the closing phenylalanine or tryptophan. The D gene is left open where the match is weak. The size entry is marked missing in some rows and otherwise reads once, few, many or a size class.

clone_size: NA
j_call: TRBJ1-1
v_call: TRBV29-1
d_call: NA
cdr3_nt: TGCAGCGTTGACCCATCAGAAGGGGGTTGGTCTGAAGCTTTCTTT
cdr3_aa: CSVDPSEGGWSEAFF

clone_size: NA
j_call: TRBJ2-2
v_call: TRBV6-6
d_call: NA
cdr3_nt: TGTGCCAGCAGTCTTAGGGCCGGGGAGCTGTTTTTT
cdr3_aa: CASSLRAGELFF

clone_size: NA
j_call: TRBJ2-7
v_call: TRBV2
d_call: NA
cdr3_nt: TGTGTCAGCAGTGATCCTGGGGGAAGATACGAGCAGTACTTC
cdr3_aa: CVSSDPGGRYEQYF

clone_size: NA
j_call: TRBJ2-1
v_call: TRBV4-3
d_call: TRBD2
cdr3_nt: TGCGCCAGCAGCCGCCTCGGGACTAGCGGTTACAATGAGCAGTTCTTC
cdr3_aa: CASSRLGTSGYNEQFF

clone_size: NA
j_call: TRBJ2-3
v_call: TRBV9
d_call: TRBD2
cdr3_nt: TGTGCCAGCAGCGGCGGCGGGGGTGGAGATACGCAGTATTTT
cdr3_aa: CASSGGGGGDTQYF

clone_size: NA
j_call: TRBJ2-1
v_call: TRBV11-2
d_call: TRBD2
cdr3_nt: TGTGCCAGCAGCACTAGCGGGCTGAGCTCCTACAATGAGCAGTTCTTC
cdr3_aa: CASSTSGLSSYNEQFF

clone_size: NA
j_call: TRBJ1-1
v_call: TRBV15
d_call: NA
cdr3_nt: TGTGCCACCAGCGGACGTTCCTGGGGCGGCACTGAAGCTTTTTTT
cdr3_aa: CATSGRSWGGTEAFF

clone_size: NA
j_call: TRBJ2-7
v_call: TRBV7-2
d_call: NA
cdr3_nt: TGTGCCAGCAGCCCTCTCTTGGGGGGAGCCCACGAGCAGTACTTC
cdr3_aa: CASSPLLGGAHEQYF

clone_size: NA
j_call: TRBJ1-4
v_call: TRBV11-2
d_call: TRBD1
cdr3_nt: TGTGCCAGCAGCTTAGGGGACAGGGATCACGAAAAACTGTTTTTT
cdr3_aa: CASSLGDRDHEKLFF

clone_size: NA
j_call: TRBJ2-1
v_call: TRBV7-3
d_call: TRBD1
cdr3_nt: TGTGCCAGCAGCTGGGCCCCAGGGGGAAGGAATGAGCAGTTCTTC
cdr3_aa: CASSWAPGGRNEQFF

clone_size: NA
j_call: TRBJ2-5
v_call: TRBV9
d_call: NA
cdr3_nt: TGTGCCAGCTGCCGCCGCGGGGAGGTGGGAGAGACCCAGTACTTC
cdr3_aa: CASCRRGEVGETQYF

clone_size: few
j_call: TRBJ1-6
v_call: TRBV5-6
d_call: NA
cdr3_nt: TGTGCCAGCAGCTCAACATTACTAAGCGGGGGTATCTCCCTCCACTTT
cdr3_aa: CASSSTLLSGGISLHF

clone_size: NA
j_call: TRBJ1-4
v_call: TRBV7-8
d_call: NA
cdr3_nt: TGTGCCAGCAGCTTAAATAACAGGGCAACTAATGAAAAACTGTTTTTT
cdr3_aa: CASSLNNRATNEKLFF

clone_size: NA
j_call: TRBJ2-3
v_call: TRBV14
d_call: NA
cdr3_nt: TGTGCCAGCAGCCAAGGATATAAGAATACGCAGTATTTT
cdr3_aa: CASSQGYKNTQYF

clone_size: NA
j_call: TRBJ2-7
v_call: TRBV5-1
d_call: TRBD1
cdr3_nt: TGCGCCAGCAGCAACACCGGGACAGCCGAGCAGTACTTC
cdr3_aa: CASSNTGTAEQYF

clone_size: NA
j_call: TRBJ2-7
v_call: TRBV27
d_call: TRBD1
cdr3_nt: TGTGCCAGCAGTTCGTCCGACAGGGGCCCCTCCTACGAGCAGTACTTC
cdr3_aa: CASSSSDRGPSYEQYF

clone_size: NA
j_call: TRBJ2-2
v_call: TRBV4-1
d_call: NA
cdr3_nt: TGCGCCAGCAGCCAAGATAGGTCGGCCGGGGAGCTGTTTTTT
cdr3_aa: CASSQDRSAGELFF

clone_size: NA
j_call: TRBJ1-2
v_call: TRBV11-2
d_call: NA
cdr3_nt: TGTGCCAGCAGCTTAGCCTCCGGGGCGGGGGGCTACACCTTC
cdr3_aa: CASSLASGAGGYTF

clone_size: NA
j_call: TRBJ1-1
v_call: TRBV11-2
d_call: TRBD1
cdr3_nt: TGTGCCAGCAGCTCCTGGGACAGGATCTCTGAAGCTTTCTTT
cdr3_aa: CASSSWDRISEAFF

clone_size: NA
j_call: TRBJ2-3
v_call: TRBV18
d_call: NA
cdr3_nt: TGTGCCAGCTCACCAACAGCCACAGATACGCAGTATTTT
cdr3_aa: CASSPTATDTQYF

clone_size: NA
j_call: TRBJ2-1
v_call: TRBV9
d_call: TRBD2
cdr3_nt: TGTGCCAGCAGCGTAGGCGGGGGATCCTACAATGAGCAGTTCTTC
cdr3_aa: CASSVGGGSYNEQFF

clone_size: NA
j_call: TRBJ2-7
v_call: TRBV13
d_call: TRBD1
cdr3_nt: TGTGCCAGCAGCTTATACCAGGGGGTCGACGAGCAGTACTTC
cdr3_aa: CASSLYQGVDEQYF

clone_size: NA
j_call: TRBJ2-2
v_call: TRBV7-9
d_call: NA
cdr3_nt: TGTGCCAGCAGCCTACGGACCGGGGAGCTGTTTTTT
cdr3_aa: CASSLRTGELFF

clone_size: NA
j_call: TRBJ1-2
v_call: TRBV7-2
d_call: NA
cdr3_nt: TGTGCCAGCAGCACCCAGACCGAGAACTATGGCTACACCTTC
cdr3_aa: CASSTQTENYGYTF

clone_size: few
j_call: TRBJ1-5
v_call: TRBV4-3
d_call: NA
cdr3_nt: TGCGCCAGCAGCCGTCAAAGAGATCAGCCCCAGCATTTT
cdr3_aa: CASSRQRDQPQHF

clone_size: NA
j_call: TRBJ2-3
v_call: TRBV2
d_call: TRBD2
cdr3_nt: TGTGCCACGGGACTAGCGGGGGGCCGAGATACGCAGTATTTT
cdr3_aa: CATGLAGGRDTQYF

clone_size: NA
j_call: TRBJ1-1
v_call: TRBV7-7
d_call: NA
cdr3_nt: TGTGCTAGCAGCTTGGCTGAGGGCACTGAAGCTTTCTTT
cdr3_aa: CASSLAEGTEAFF

clone_size: NA
j_call: TRBJ1-2
v_call: TRBV5-1
d_call: NA
cdr3_nt: TGCGCCAGCAGCTTGGCTCCGGGGAACTATGGCTACACCTTC
cdr3_aa: CASSLAPGNYGYTF

clone_size: NA
j_call: TRBJ2-7
v_call: TRBV5-1
d_call: NA
cdr3_nt: TGCGCCAGCAGCTTGATAGGGGCCTACGAGCAGTACTTC
cdr3_aa: CASSLIGAYEQYF

clone_size: NA
j_call: TRBJ1-1
v_call: TRBV15
d_call: NA
cdr3_nt: TGTGCCACCAGACTACAGGGAGGCACTGAAGCTTTCTTT
cdr3_aa: CATRLQGGTEAFF

clone_size: NA
j_call: TRBJ2-7
v_call: TRBV5-6
d_call: TRBD2
cdr3_nt: TGTGCCAGCAGCTTGGGGGGACTAGCGGGAGCAGACGAGCAGTACTTC
cdr3_aa: CASSLGGLAGADEQYF

clone_size: NA
j_call: TRBJ2-5
v_call: TRBV7-9
d_call: NA
cdr3_nt: TGTGCCAGCAGCTTAGGATTAGATCAAGAGACCCAGTACTTC
cdr3_aa: CASSLGLDQETQYF

clone_size: NA
j_call: TRBJ1-4
v_call: TRBV7-9
d_call: TRBD1
cdr3_nt: TGTGCCAGCAGCCTGGGACAGGCTAATGAAAAACTGTTTTTT
cdr3_aa: CASSLGQANEKLFF

clone_size: NA
j_call: TRBJ2-5
v_call: TRBV11-3
d_call: NA
cdr3_nt: TGTGCCAGCAGCCAGTGGGACGGCACCAGGGAGACCCAGTACTTC
cdr3_aa: CASSQWDGTRETQYF

clone_size: NA
j_call: TRBJ2-7
v_call: TRBV7-9
d_call: TRBD2
cdr3_nt: TGTGCCAGCAGCGGAAGGACTAGCGGGAGGCCCTACGAGCAGTACTTC
cdr3_aa: CASSGRTSGRPYEQYF

clone_size: NA
j_call: TRBJ2-7
v_call: TRBV11-2
d_call: NA
cdr3_nt: TGTGCCAGCAGCCGAGGGGGGGACAGGCTTCGGGACGAGCAGTACTTC
cdr3_aa: CASSRGGDRLRDEQYF

clone_size: NA
j_call: TRBJ1-1
v_call: TRBV5-5
d_call: TRBD1
cdr3_nt: TGTGCCAGCAGCTTACGTACAGGGGGCGGAACTGAAGCTTTCTTT
cdr3_aa: CASSLRTGGGTEAFF

clone_size: NA
j_call: TRBJ2-1
v_call: TRBV13
d_call: TRBD2
cdr3_nt: TGTGCCAGCAGCCCTAAGGGGACTAGCGGGAGATATAATGAGCAGTTCTTC
cdr3_aa: CASSPKGTSGRYNEQFF